These 17 T cell receptor beta chains originate from one sample sequenced in a study of T-cell reconstitution after alpha-beta-depleted transplantation in children. During its preparation, the TCRbeta library received unique molecular identifiers. Each CDR3 protein gets one entry after TCRdb re-called the PCR reads with MiXCR. The sample consists of some 180,000 distinct CDR3 sequences, roughly 6.6% of them appearing once. The sample was PBMCs, taken before TCRalphabeta/CD19-depleted stem cell transplant. Receptors originate from a boy aged 2 to 10 with acute lymphoblastic leukemia, due to receive a stem cell transplant.

The chain couples TRBV6-1 to TRBJ2-5; D might be TRBD1 (6 bases). Trimming removed 6 bases at V and 2 bases at J, with 22 bases between. Per germline, CDR1 MNHNS and CDR2 SASEGT. The CDR3 has 17 amino acids. The CDR3 loop is CASSPHEAQGTQETQYF. The CDR3 DNA follows: TGTGCCAGCAGCCCCCACGAAGCACAGGGAACTCAAGAGACCCAGTACTTC.

This clonotype was counted at least ten times. The J gene is TRBJ2-7, the V gene TRBV10-3; tentative D call: TRBD1 (6 bases). The CDR3 totals 14 residues. The germline V gene encodes CDR1 ENHRY and CDR2 SYGVKD. V lost 6 bases, J lost 3 bases, and 15 bases lay in between. DNA for the CDR3: TGTGCCATCAGGGGGGCGGCCGATGGCTACGAGCAGTACTTC. Residues: CAIRGAADGYEQYF.

This clonotype was picked up one time. A read error may explain this, as a much larger clone is one base away. This rearrangement joins TRBV7-2 to TRBJ2-1; no reliable D call. Germline V gene data show CDR1 as SGHTA and CDR2 as FQGNSA. Trimming removed 3 bases from V and 8 bases from J, with 14 bases in between. CDR3 length: 14 amino acids. CDR3 DNA sequence: TGTGCCAGCAGCTTCACCCTAGGCCCTTATGAGCAGTTCTTC. This translates into CASSFTLGPYEQFF.

This clonotype was counted many times. V and J are TRBV7-2 and TRBJ2-7, with a weak D call TRBD2 (5 bases). Trimming pared 3 bases from V and 4 bases from J, leaving 13 bases between. The CDR3 totals 14 residues. From germline, CDR1 is SGHTA and CDR2 FQGNSA. The CDR3 sequence: CASSFDPGSYEQYF. The CDR3 DNA reads TGTGCCAGCAGCTTTGACCCGGGAAGTTACGAGCAGTACTTC.

This clonotype was counted ten times or more. The genes are TRBV6-5 and TRBJ1-2; possibly TRBD1 for D (6 bases). The germline CDR1 and CDR2 sequences are MNHEY and SVGAGI. The V end was cut by 0 bases, the J end by 3 bases, with 17 bases between. There are 17 residues in the CDR3. The CDR3 here is CASSYSYQGTGYYGYTF. DNA for the CDR3: TGTGCCAGCAGTTACTCGTACCAGGGTACAGGGTACTATGGCTACACCTTC.

This clonotype was counted many times. The CDR3: CASSEDRSLQETQYF. The CDR3 bases are TGTGCCAGCAGTGAAGACAGGAGCCTCCAAGAGACCCAGTACTTC. The rearrangement uses TRBV27 and TRBJ2-5, with a weak D call TRBD1 (6 bases). The germline V and J ends were trimmed by 5 bases and 1 base, with 14 bases remaining between them. Per the germline V gene, CDR1 is MNHEY and CDR2 is SMNVEV (reference sequence). The CDR3 has 15 residues.

This clonotype was recorded at least ten times. The chain joins TRBV6-1 to TRBJ1-6; maybe TRBD1 (6 bases). The V gene lost 4 bases and the J gene lost 7 bases, with 14 bases spanning the gap. Germline values: CDR1 MNHNS, CDR2 SASEGT. This CDR3 region has 15 residues. As DNA, the CDR3 is TGTGCCAGCAGTGCCGGACAGAATTTCAATTCACCCCTCCACTTT. Protein product: CASSAGQNFNSPLHF.

This chain links TRBV12-3 or TRBV12-4 with TRBJ2-7, with a tentative D call TRBD2 (6 bases). V lost 6 bases and J 6 bases, leaving 9 bases between the germline ends. This CDR3 contains 11 residues. CDR3 region: CASSRRGEQYF. CDR3 nucleotides: TGTGCCAGCAGCCGGAGGGGCGAGCAGTACTTC.

This clonotype was counted ten times or more. The chain links TRBV20-1 to TRBJ2-7, with TRBD2 matching over 11 bases. This CDR3 has 15 amino acids. Germline assignment: CDR1 DFQATT and CDR2 SNEGSKA (reference sequence). V gave up 1 base and J gave up 3 bases; unmatched junction bases: 5. The CDR3 DNA sequence: TGCAGTGCTAGAGTCCGGACTAGCGGGCTCTACGAGCAGTACTTC. Translation gives CSARVRTSGLYEQYF.

This clonotype was seen only a few times. The chain employs TRBV29-1 and TRBJ1-2, with 11 positions matching TRBD1. V shed 0 bases, J shed 3 bases, and the junction held 3 bases outside the gene matches. The CDR3 totals 15 residues. CDR1 and CDR2 from the germline V gene are SQVTM and ANQGSEA. The CDR3 DNA is TGCAGCGTTGAAGATCGGACAGGGGGCTACTATGGCTACACCTTC. It is translated as CSVEDRTGGYYGYTF.

In this sample, this clonotype turned up many times. The V and J genes are TRBV7-2 and TRBJ2-7, with D unclear. This CDR3 comprises 12 residues. The V gene lost 5 bases and the J gene lost 3 bases, with 8 bases spanning the gap. Germline V lookup: CDR1 SGHTA, CDR2 FQGNSA. CDR3 residues: CASSGDIYEQYF. The DNA for the CDR3 is TGTGCCAGCAGCGGAGACATCTACGAGCAGTACTTC.

This chain joins TRBV4-3 and TRBJ2-3, with D possibly matching TRBD2 (7 bases). V lost 3 bases, J lost 6 bases, and 19 bases lay in between. The length of the CDR3 is 16 residues. Germline V gene sequence: CDR1 LGHNA, CDR2 YSLEER. CDR3 DNA sequence: TGCGCCAGCAGCCAGAGGGGGGGCCGCGGAGGGGATACGCAGTATTTT. It translates to CASSQRGGRGGDTQYF.

There are many counts of this clonotype. J is TRBJ2-3 and V is TRBV7-6; 11 bases fit TRBD2. This CDR3 has 17 residues. With 5 bases clipped from V and 5 bases from J, the junction kept 12 bases outside the gene matches. Germline V lookup: CDR1 SGHVS, CDR2 FNYEAQ. As DNA, the CDR3 is TGTGCCAGCAGCCCCAGACTAGCGGGATTGGTCCAAGATACGCAGTATTTT. Its protein product is CASSPRLAGLVQDTQYF.

This clonotype was detected many times. V is TRBV7-2 and J is TRBJ1-1; 7 positions agree with TRBD1. Germline V CDR1 and CDR2: SGHTA, FQGNSA. The CDR3 runs to 17 residues. V shed 2 bases, J shed 4 bases, and the junction held 13 bases outside the gene matches. The CDR3, as DNA: TGTGCCAGCAGCTTACCACGACAGGGACGAGTTGGCACTGAAGCTTTCTTT. It translates to CASSLPRQGRVGTEAFF.

This clonotype was recorded at least ten times. This chain uses TRBV18 with TRBJ2-7; tentative D call: TRBD2 (5 bases). The CDR3 is made up of 11 amino acids. The germline V and J ends were trimmed by 5 bases and 11 bases, with 13 bases remaining between them. CDR1 KGHSH and CDR2 LQKENI come from the germline V gene. CDR3 region: CASSEGPQEYF. CDR3 DNA sequence: TGTGCCAGCTCAGAGGGCCCCCAGGAGTACTTC.

The CDR3 sequence: CSVAGGPHNEQFF. CDR3 nucleotides: TGCAGCGTTGCAGGAGGGCCCCACAATGAGCAGTTCTTC. The chain recombines TRBV29-1 with TRBJ2-1; D might be TRBD2 (6 bases). CDR3 size: 13 residues. The ends were cut back, 4 bases at V and 5 bases at J, with 12 bases in the middle. Per the germline V gene, CDR1 is SQVTM and CDR2 is ANQGSEA.

The chain combines TRBV20-1 with TRBJ2-1, with D perhaps TRBD2 (5 bases). V was pared by 4 bases and J by 0 bases, with 10 bases between. The CDR3 extends over 14 amino acids. Germline V gives CDR1 DFQATT, CDR2 SNEGSKA (reference sequence). DNA for the CDR3: TGCAGTGCTACCCAGCGGAGCTCCTACAATGAGCAGTTCTTC. Its protein is CSATQRSSYNEQFF.